This TCR beta chain was recovered during a study of lymphopenia after photon versus proton radiotherapy (dated by TCRdb to the late 2010s). Regarding the study in general: In patients with gastrointestinal tumors who developed high-grade lymphopenia, the study compared the immunological effects of photon radiation therapy with those of proton radiation therapy. The cohort comprised about 20 patients with gastrointestinal tumors who received either photon or proton therapy and then developed lymphopenia. The study was designed to characterize how the impact on the immune system differs between the two radiation modalities. Summary of the overall study and its limitations: The survival association was examined only in patients who died, and the authors described better survival with proton therapy as a possibility, not as a demonstrated result. Across the cohort, a larger post-nadir drop in TCR diversity was inversely correlated with overall survival time among patients who died. After the lymphocyte count nadir, oligoclonal expansion, especially of CD8+ Temra cells, was observed in photon-treated repertoires, and the drop in diversity was driven by this expansion. Relative stability during treatment was observed in proton-treated patients, whereas loss of naive T cells and TCR diversity and gain of effector/memory populations were observed in photon-treated patients.

The library was built by means of the immunoSEQ multiplex PCR assay. Deep sequencing of rearranged TCR beta loci, alongside multiparametric flow cytometry, was used to profile T cell repertoires. Drawn from immuneACCESS, this table holds only the in-frame rearrangements with V and J called that TCRdb kept. Clones are partly lost; checked studies trace under half to an unresolved V gene and leave the rest unexplained. Across this sample there are about 22,000 clones, with around 89% seen only once. The leading ten clones occupy around 10% of the sample. To note about this clone: The antigen this receptor binds is unknown. The input lacks base qualities; no much larger clone sits a single base away.

Compared with germline, V lacks 3 bases and J lacks 6 bases; bases without a gene match: 4. The CDR3 sequence holds 15 residues, the cysteine and phenylalanine included. Of all the DNA, just the CDR3 is kept, 45 bases in frame from base 1. The CDR1 and CDR2 encoded by the germline V gene (reference sequence) are LNHDA and SQIVND. The sample was peripheral blood, taken from a patient treated with proton-based radiotherapy. The chain joins TRBV19 to TRBJ1-5; TRBD1 matches 11 bases in the middle. This sequence originates from an elderly man with esophageal cancer. The nucleotides are TGTGCCAGTAGTATTGGACAGGGGGCTTCTCAGCCCCAGCATTTT. It translates as CASSIGQGASQPQHF.